The 27 T cell receptor beta chains reported below all come from one sample, sequenced in a study of T cells after yellow fever vaccination (dated by TCRdb to the late 2010s). The treatment or condition label, read with the paper, signifies: live attenuated yellow fever vaccine strain. Library preparation employed 5' RACE. These reads were obtained on an Illumina HiSeq 2500. TCRdb handled the public reads itself, with Q25 trimming in fastp and clone calling in MiXCR, and kept productive beta chains. Rows are unified per CDR3 protein, each entry keeping the most common DNA and genes. The sample table shows 400,000 or so distinct CDR3 sequences, and 11% are seen once. Roughly 18% of the sample is held by the ten biggest clonotypes. The sample was PBMCs, taken on the day of the first yellow fever vaccination. The receptors originated from a man aged 18 to 35 who received the YFV17D yellow fever vaccine.

The chain carries TRBV6-1 and TRBJ2-6; possible D gene TRBD2, 5 bases. The length of the CDR3 is 17 residues. Trimming left V 7 bases short and J 4 bases short, with 20 bases between. The V gene's germline CDR1 is MNHNS and CDR2 SASEGT. CDR3 amino acids: CASTGGGLVSGANVLTF. The CDR3 nucleotides read TGTGCCAGCACCGGAGGCGGCCTTGTCTCCGGGGCCAACGTCCTGACTTTC.

This clonotype was recorded a few times. The chain is built from TRBV27 and TRBJ1-1, with a possible D match to TRBD1 (6 bases). This CDR3 is 14 amino acids long. Germline V gene sequence: CDR1 MNHEY, CDR2 SMNVEV (reference sequence). Trimming shortened V by 5 bases and J by 5 bases, and 15 bases separated the two germline ends. The CDR3 bases are TGTGCCAGCAGTCTACAGGGACGGTTGACTGAAGCTTTCTTT. Translating it yields CASSLQGRLTEAFF.

V is TRBV5-1 and J is TRBJ2-4; TRBD2 might be the D (6 bases). Germline V gives CDR1 SGHRS, CDR2 YFSETQ. With 3 bases removed from V and 0 bases from J, the gap between germline ends came to 13 bases. The CDR3 runs to 16 residues. CDR3 region: CASSYQPGLAKNIQYF. The CDR3 DNA reads TGCGCCAGCAGCTACCAGCCGGGACTAGCCAAAAACATTCAGTACTTC. Based on the CDR3 plus reference TRBV5-1 and TRBJ2-4, the full variable domain is KAGVTQTPRYLIKTRGQQVTLSCSPISGHRSVSWYQQTPGQGLQFLFEYFSETQRNKGNFPGRFSGRQFSNSRSEMNVSTLELGDSALYLCASSYQPGLAKNIQYFGAGTRLSVL.

V usage is TRBV7-8 and J usage is TRBJ2-5; TRBD1 agrees at 7 bases. Germline V gene sequence: CDR1 SGHVS, CDR2 FQNEAQ. This CDR3 has 13 residues. V lost 4 bases, J lost 9 bases, and 8 bases stayed unmatched. The CDR3 DNA reads TGTGCCAGCAGCTATCGACAGGGAAGGGCCCAGTACTTC. Its translation: CASSYRQGRAQYF. Using reference TRBV7-8 and TRBJ2-5 for the parts outside the CDR3, the full variable domain is GAGVSQSPRYKVAKRGQDVALRCDPISGHVSLFWYQQALGQGPEFLTYFQNEAQLDKSGLPSDRFFAERPEGSVSTLKIQRTQQEDSAVYLCASSYRQGRAQYFGPGTRLLVL.

DNA for the CDR3: TGCGCCAGCAGCGCCGACAGGGGGCTAAGCAATGAGCAGTTCTTC. Amino acids: CASSADRGLSNEQFF. The chain uses TRBV5-1 and TRBJ2-1, with 10 positions matching TRBD1. The CDR3 loop spans 15 amino acids. The germline gives CDR1 SGHRS, CDR2 YFSETQ. V was pared by 4 bases and J by 6 bases, with 7 bases of the junction left unmatched. Full variable domain (rest looked up from reference TRBV5-1 and TRBJ2-1): KAGVTQTPRYLIKTRGQQVTLSCSPISGHRSVSWYQQTPGQGLQFLFEYFSETQRNKGNFPGRFSGRQFSNSRSEMNVSTLELGDSALYLCASSADRGLSNEQFFGPGTRLTVL.

The rearrangement joins TRBV7-8 to TRBJ2-3; perhaps TRBD2 as D (6 bases). Germline V gives CDR1 SGHVS, CDR2 FQNEAQ. The CDR3 covers 16 residues. V lost 5 bases and J 3 bases, leaving 18 bases between the germline ends. In DNA, the CDR3 is TGTGCCAGCAGCCCCGGAAAGACTAGTTGGACAGATACGCAGTATTTT. It specifies CASSPGKTSWTDTQYF. Full variable domain (remainder filled in from reference TRBV7-8 and TRBJ2-3): GAGVSQSPRYKVAKRGQDVALRCDPISGHVSLFWYQQALGQGPEFLTYFQNEAQLDKSGLPSDRFFAERPEGSVSTLKIQRTQQEDSAVYLCASSPGKTSWTDTQYFGPGTRLTVL.

The sample holds a few counts of this clonotype. V and J are TRBV5-1 and TRBJ2-5; D is perhaps TRBD1 (5 bases). Germline V CDR1 and CDR2: SGHRS, YFSETQ. The CDR3 has 14 residues. The V gene lost 1 base and the J gene lost 4 bases, with 11 bases spanning the gap. The CDR3: CASSLTGVRETQYF. CDR3 nucleotide sequence: TGCGCCAGCAGCTTGACAGGAGTACGAGAGACCCAGTACTTC.

The sample holds a few counts of this clonotype. This chain links TRBV29-1 with TRBJ2-3, with a tentative D call TRBD1 (7 bases). This CDR3 has 14 residues. The ends were cut back, 4 bases at V and 4 bases at J, with 15 bases in the middle. CDR1 SQVTM and CDR2 ANQGSEA come from the germline V gene. The CDR3 loop is CSVVAGGNPDTQYF. The CDR3 bases are TGCAGCGTTGTTGCAGGGGGGAACCCAGATACGCAGTATTTT.

This chain uses TRBV9 with TRBJ2-1; D possibly corresponds to TRBD2 (6 bases). Trimming removed 4 bases from V and 0 bases from J, with 20 bases in between. CDR1 and CDR2 (germline): SGDLS, YYNGEE. The CDR3 has 18 amino acids. CDR3 bases: TGTGCCAGCAGCTTCAGCCGGGACTCCGCGAGCTCCTACAATGAGCAGTTCTTC. As protein: CASSFSRDSASSYNEQFF.

This clonotype was detected a few times. The chain uses TRBV20-1 and TRBJ1-4, with TRBD1 matching 11 bases. The CDR3 loop spans 17 amino acids. Germline trimming cut 6 bases from V and 4 bases from J; bases unmatched to any gene: 13. The germline V gene has CDR1 DFQATT and CDR2 SNEGSKA (reference sequence). The CDR3 DNA reads TGCAGTGCAGGAAAAGCGGCCGGGACAGGGGGTAATGAAAAACTGTTTTTT. This gives the protein CSAGKAAGTGGNEKLFF.

V usage is TRBV4-2 and J usage is TRBJ2-5; 7 bases match TRBD2. Germline lookup yields CDR1 LGHNA and CDR2 YNFKEQ. The CDR3 covers 16 residues. Trimming took 0 bases from V and 4 from J; bases not matched to a gene: 8. The CDR3 here is CASSQEGLAVGETQYF. The DNA for the CDR3 is TGTGCCAGCAGCCAAGAAGGGCTAGCGGTCGGAGAGACCCAGTACTTC.

V gene TRBV11-2 combines with J gene TRBJ2-7, with D uncertain. Per the germline V gene, CDR1 is SGHAT and CDR2 is FQNNGV. This CDR3 comprises 15 residues. V was trimmed by 1 base and J by 3 bases, leaving 13 bases between them. The DNA of the CDR3 is TGTGCCAGCAGCTTAGCGATGCAAGGTTACTACGAGCAGTACTTC. Translation: CASSLAMQGYYEQYF. Combining the CDR3 with reference TRBV11-2 and TRBJ2-7 gives the whole variable domain EAGVAQSPRYKIIEKRQSVAFWCNPISGHATLYWYQQILGQGPKLLIQFQNNGVVDDSQLPKDRFSAERLKGVDSTLKIQPAKLEDSAVYLCASSLAMQGYYEQYFGPGTRLTVT.

The chain is built from TRBV29-1 and TRBJ1-2; TRBD1 matches 9 bases. J lost 7 bases, V lost 8 bases, and 8 bases had no gene match. CDR1 and CDR2 from the germline V gene are SQVTM and ANQGSEA. This CDR3 has 12 amino acids. The CDR3 here is CSSRTGEVGYTF. CDR3 sequence (DNA): TGCAGCTCCAGGACAGGGGAGGTTGGCTACACCTTC. Full variable domain (missing parts from reference TRBV29-1 and TRBJ1-2): SAVISQKPSRDICQRGTSLTIQCQVDSQVTMMFWYRQQPGQSLTLIATANQGSEATYESGFVIDKFPISRPNLTFSTLTVSNMSPEDSSIYLCSSRTGEVGYTFGSGTRLTVV.

CDR3 amino acids: CAISGTGYEQYV. The CDR3 DNA sequence: TGTGCCATCAGTGGTACAGGGTACGAGCAGTACGTC. The chain has TRBV10-3 and TRBJ2-7, with a tentative D call TRBD1 (6 bases). The CDR3 loop spans 12 amino acids. Germline V gene sequence: CDR1 ENHRY, CDR2 SYGVKD. The V end was cut by 4 bases, the J end by 4 bases, with 8 bases between.

Regarding this clonotype: A junction boundary mismatches the germline segment, possibly from a read error. The chain combines TRBV7-2 with TRBJ2-5; TRBD1 agrees at 12 bases. The CDR3 loop spans 16 amino acids. The V gene's germline CDR1 is SGHTA and CDR2 FQGNSA. Here the CDR3 DNA reads TGTGCCAGCAGCTCCGCCGGGACAGGGGGCGGAGAGACCCAGCACTTC. Translation gives CASSSAGTGGGETQHF. The variable domain in full, completed from reference TRBV7-2 and TRBJ2-5, reads GAGVSQSPSNKVTEKGKDVELRCDPISGHTALYWYRQSLGQGLEFLIYFQGNSAPDKSGLPSDRFSAERTGGSVSTLTIQRTQQEDSAVYLCASSSAGTGGGETQHFGPGTRLLVL.

This clonotype has only a few counts. The J gene is TRBJ1-4, the V gene TRBV10-3; unclear D gene. CDR3 length equals 14 residues. Deletions cut 4 bases from V and 6 bases from J, with 12 bases between. Germline CDR1 reads ENHRY; CDR2 reads SYGVKD. This chain's CDR3 is CAISGTRWDEKLFF. In DNA, the CDR3 is TGTGCCATCAGTGGGACGAGGTGGGATGAAAAACTGTTTTTT.

The sample holds a few counts of this clonotype. This chain joins TRBV4-1 and TRBJ2-7; no reliable D call. The CDR3 loop spans 14 amino acids. The germline gives CDR1 MGHRA, CDR2 YSYEKL. V lost 1 base to trimming and J lost 3 bases, with 10 bases between them. The CDR3 DNA reads TGCGCCAGCAGCCAAGGCCGGCAGGTCTACGAGCAGTACTTC. This translates into CASSQGRQVYEQYF.

The CDR3 reads CASSGGFSTEAFF. The CDR3 nucleotides read TGTGCCAGCAGTGGAGGGTTTAGCACTGAAGCTTTCTTT. V and J are TRBV25-1 and TRBJ1-1; D is unclear. Trimming took off 4 bases at V and 4 bases at J, with 10 bases between the two ends. CDR1 MGHDK and CDR2 SYGVNS come from the germline V gene. This CDR3 is 13 amino acids long.

V is TRBV5-1 and J is TRBJ1-1; D unclear. The CDR3 spans 11 residues. CDR1 and CDR2 from the germline V gene are SGHRS and YFSETQ. Trimming cost V 6 bases and J 7 bases, with 10 bases left between them. The CDR3 loop reads CASKLGSEAFF. The CDR3 DNA reads TGCGCCAGCAAGCTTGGGAGTGAAGCTTTCTTT.

The rearrangement uses TRBV4-1 and TRBJ1-4; 7 bases match TRBD1. The CDR3 runs 14 residues. With 2 bases clipped from V and 8 bases from J, the junction kept 5 bases outside the gene matches. In germline, CDR1 is MGHRA, CDR2 YSYEKL. The CDR3 nucleotides are TGCGCCAGCAGCCAAACAGGGGTCGAGGAAAAACTGTTTTTT. Translating gives CASSQTGVEEKLFF.

This clonotype was detected many times. In DNA form, the CDR3 reads TGTGCCAGCAGAGCGCAGGGGGCTGGGGCCAACGTCCTGACTTTC. Amino acids: CASRAQGAGANVLTF. This chain joins TRBV27 and TRBJ2-6; 7 nucleotides agree with TRBD1. CDR1 is MNHEY, CDR2 SMNVEV, per germline (reference sequence). Germline trimming cut 6 bases from V and 2 bases from J; bases unmatched to any gene: 4. The CDR3 covers 15 residues.

CDR3 sequence reads: CASSYEAVSSYNEQFF. The CDR3 nucleotides are TGTGCCAGCAGTTACGAGGCGGTCAGCTCCTACAATGAGCAGTTCTTC. The genes are TRBV6-2 or TRBV6-3 and TRBJ2-1; unclear D gene. V was trimmed by 2 bases and J by 0 bases, leaving 11 bases between them. This CDR3 region has 16 residues. Germline CDR1 is MNHEY and CDR2 is SVGEGT.

This clonotype is deemed medium-sized. The chain joins TRBV15 to TRBJ2-2; 8 positions match TRBD2. J gave up 6 bases and V 0 bases, and 3 bases lay outside the gene matches. This CDR3 comprises 15 residues. Germline V gene lookup returns CDR1 LNHNV and CDR2 YYDKDF (reference sequence). The CDR3 loop reads CATSRDTGGPGELFF. The CDR3 region has the DNA TGTGCCACCAGCAGAGATACGGGGGGGCCCGGGGAGCTGTTTTTT.

This chain joins TRBV6-1 and TRBJ2-6, with TRBD1 matching over 8 bases. CDR1 is MNHNS, CDR2 SASEGT, per germline. The CDR3 length is 18 residues. With 6 bases clipped from V and 4 bases from J, the junction kept 14 bases outside the gene matches. This chain's CDR3 is CASRERWTGKEGANVLTF. DNA for the CDR3: TGTGCCAGCAGGGAACGATGGACAGGGAAGGAAGGGGCCAACGTCCTGACTTTC.

This clonotype has ten or more counts. The chain couples TRBV5-1 to TRBJ1-6; 9 positions agree with TRBD1. The CDR3 is 15 residues long. Germline trimming cut 4 bases from V and 7 bases from J; bases unmatched to any gene: 6. Germline V gives CDR1 SGHRS, CDR2 YFSETQ. The DNA for the CDR3 is TGCGCCAGCAGCAGCTGGACAGGGGAGAATTCACCCCTCCACTTT. Protein: CASSSWTGENSPLHF.

This sequence joins TRBV27 and TRBJ2-5, with TRBD1 identical over 7 bases. Germline V gene lookup returns CDR1 MNHEY and CDR2 SMNVEV (reference sequence). With 6 bases clipped from V and 6 bases from J, the junction kept 22 bases outside the gene matches. There are 18 residues in the CDR3. CDR3 amino acids: CASRIPKVPRQGRKTQYF. The CDR3 DNA is TGTGCCAGCAGAATCCCTAAAGTACCCCGACAGGGTCGTAAGACCCAGTACTTC.

The J gene is TRBJ2-7, the V gene TRBV6-1, with TRBD2 as a possible D gene (6 bases). This CDR3 has 14 residues. The ends were cut back, 8 bases at V and 0 bases at J, with 14 bases in the middle. CDR1 and CDR2 from the germline V gene are MNHNS and SASEGT. CDR3 sequence (DNA): TGTGCCAGCCGAATCGGCGGGGACTCCTACGAGCAGTACGTC. Its protein is CASRIGGDSYEQYV.